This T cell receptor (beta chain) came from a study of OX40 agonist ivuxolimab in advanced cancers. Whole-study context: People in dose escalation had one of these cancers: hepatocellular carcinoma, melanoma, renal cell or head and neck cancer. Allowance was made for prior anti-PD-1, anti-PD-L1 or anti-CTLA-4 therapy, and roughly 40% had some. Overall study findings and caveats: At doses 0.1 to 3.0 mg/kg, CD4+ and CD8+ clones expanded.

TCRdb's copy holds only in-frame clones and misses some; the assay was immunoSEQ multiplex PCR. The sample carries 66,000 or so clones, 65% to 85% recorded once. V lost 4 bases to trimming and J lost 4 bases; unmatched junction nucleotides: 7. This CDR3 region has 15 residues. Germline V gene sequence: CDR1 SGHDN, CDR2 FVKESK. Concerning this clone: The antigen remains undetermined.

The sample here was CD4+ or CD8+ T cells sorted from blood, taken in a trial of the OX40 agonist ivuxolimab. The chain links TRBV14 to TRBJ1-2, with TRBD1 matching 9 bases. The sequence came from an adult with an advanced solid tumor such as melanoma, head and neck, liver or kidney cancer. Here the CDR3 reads CASSRPGQGAYGYTF. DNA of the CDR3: TGTGCCAGCAGCCGCCCGGGACAGGGCGCCTATGGCTACACCTTC.